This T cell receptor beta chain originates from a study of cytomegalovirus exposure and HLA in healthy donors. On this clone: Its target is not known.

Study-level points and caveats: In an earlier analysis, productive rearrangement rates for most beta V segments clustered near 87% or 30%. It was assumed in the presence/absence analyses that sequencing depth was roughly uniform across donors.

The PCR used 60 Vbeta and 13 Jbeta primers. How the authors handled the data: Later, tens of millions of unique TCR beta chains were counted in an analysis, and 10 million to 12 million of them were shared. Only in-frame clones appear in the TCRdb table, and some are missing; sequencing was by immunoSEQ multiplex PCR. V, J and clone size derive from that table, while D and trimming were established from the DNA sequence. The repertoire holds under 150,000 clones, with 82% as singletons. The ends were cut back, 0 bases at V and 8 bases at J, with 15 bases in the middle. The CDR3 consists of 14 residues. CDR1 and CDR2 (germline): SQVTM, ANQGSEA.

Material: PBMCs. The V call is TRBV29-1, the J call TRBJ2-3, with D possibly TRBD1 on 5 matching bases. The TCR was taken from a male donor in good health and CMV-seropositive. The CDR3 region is CSVEDLRRASTQYF. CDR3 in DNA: TGCAGCGTTGAAGATCTTCGCAGGGCCAGTACGCAGTATTTT.